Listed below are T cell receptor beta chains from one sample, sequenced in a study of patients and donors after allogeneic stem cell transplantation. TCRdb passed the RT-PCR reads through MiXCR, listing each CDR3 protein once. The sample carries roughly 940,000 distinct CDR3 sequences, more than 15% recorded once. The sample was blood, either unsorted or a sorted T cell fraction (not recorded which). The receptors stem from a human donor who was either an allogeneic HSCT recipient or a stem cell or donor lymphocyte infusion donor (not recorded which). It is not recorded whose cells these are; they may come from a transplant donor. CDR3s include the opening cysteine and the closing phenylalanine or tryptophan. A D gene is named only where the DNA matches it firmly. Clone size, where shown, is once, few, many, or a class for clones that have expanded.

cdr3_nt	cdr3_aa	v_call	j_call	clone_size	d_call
TGTGCCAGCAGCTTGGTATCGATCCGTGGATCGGCAGATACGCAGTATTTT	CASSLVSIRGSADTQYF	TRBV5-8	TRBJ2-3	-	-
TGTGCCAGCAGTTCAGGCGCCGGGAGGCCCCAGCATTTT	CASSSGAGRPQHF	TRBV28	TRBJ1-5	-	-
TGCAGTGCTAGAGATATTGAGCCAGGGAGCGTGAACACTGAAGCTTTCTTT	CSARDIEPGSVNTEAFF	TRBV20-1	TRBJ1-1	-	-
TGCAGTGCTAGATACGGGTTCAGGGGACCTTTTGAGCAGTACTTC	CSARYGFRGPFEQYF	TRBV20-1	TRBJ2-7	-	-
TGTGCCAGCGGGCCTTGGGGGGGGCAGGATGAGCAGTTCTTC	CASGPWGGQDEQFF	TRBV27	TRBJ2-1	-	-
TGTGCCAGCTCCCCTTGGGTAGGGGGCTATGGCTACACCTTC	CASSPWVGGYGYTF	TRBV18	TRBJ1-2	many	-
TGTGCCAGCAGCCAAGTATCAGGGGCGGAGACCCAGTACTTC	CASSQVSGAETQYF	TRBV4-2	TRBJ2-5	-	-
TGTGCCAGCAGCTTAGAGAGAGGGGGAACCTACGAGCAGTACTTC	CASSLERGGTYEQYF	TRBV7-2	TRBJ2-7	-	-
TGTGCCAGCAGCTTAGGGACGGGTCCCCTCCACTTT	CASSLGTGPLHF	TRBV7-2	TRBJ1-6	few	-
TGTGCCAGCAGCCCCGGGACGGCCGAATACTATGGCTACACCTTC	CASSPGTAEYYGYTF	TRBV6-1	TRBJ1-2	few	-
TGCGCCAGCACCTCAGACAGGCTGAATGGCTACACCTTC	CASTSDRLNGYTF	TRBV5-1	TRBJ1-2	-	-
TGCGCCAGCAGCTTGGTGGGGATCTCCCAAGAGACCCAGTACTTC	CASSLVGISQETQYF	TRBV5-1	TRBJ2-5	-	-
TGCAGTGCTTCTGCGGGACTAGCGGGTGCCCTGGAGCAGTACTTC	CSASAGLAGALEQYF	TRBV20-1	TRBJ2-7	-	TRBD2
TGCGCCAGCAGCTCGGTCGTGACAGGTTTCATTGGCAACTATGGCTACACCTTC	CASSSVVTGFIGNYGYTF	TRBV5-1	TRBJ1-2	few	-
TGTGCCAGCAGCCATACGGCGGGACCAGCGGTCGACGAGCAGTTCTTC	CASSHTAGPAVDEQFF	TRBV7-8	TRBJ2-1	-	-
TGTGCCAGCAGCTTTAGGCGGGGAAACTCCTACAATGAGCAGTTCTTC	CASSFRRGNSYNEQFF	TRBV11-1	TRBJ2-1	-	-
TGCAGCGTTGAAGTACGGGGGGCGGGCTACACCTTC	CSVEVRGAGYTF	TRBV29-1	TRBJ1-2	-	-
TGTGCCTGGAGTGTAGAACAGGCCTACGAGCAGTACTTC	CAWSVEQAYEQYF	TRBV30	TRBJ2-7	-	-
TGTGCCCAAAGGGCTGCGGACTACGGAAGCACAGATACGCAGTATTTT	CAQRAADYGSTDTQYF	TRBV6-7	TRBJ2-3	-	-
TGTGCCAGCAGCGTAGGAGGGGTTAACACTGAAGCTTTCTTT	CASSVGGVNTEAFF	TRBV9	TRBJ1-1	many	-
TGTGCCAGCTCCAGAGGCAGACTAAACACTGAAGCTTTCTTT	CASSRGRLNTEAFF	TRBV28	TRBJ1-1	-	-
TGTGCCGATCGAGACGACGGGGAGCTGTTTTTT	CADRDDGELFF	TRBV12-3/TRBV12-4	TRBJ2-2	few	-
TGTGCCAGCAGCTTAGTTAACAGGGGAAACAATCAGCCCCAGCATTTT	CASSLVNRGNNQPQHF	TRBV7-9	TRBJ1-5	few	TRBD1
TGTGCCAGCAGTGAATGGGGTGTAGAGACCCAGTACTTC	CASSEWGVETQYF	TRBV25-1	TRBJ2-5	many	-
TGTGCCAGCAGTTTAGCGGTGTCGAACTATGGCTACACCTTC	CASSLAVSNYGYTF	TRBV12-3/TRBV12-4	TRBJ1-2	-	-